This T cell receptor beta chain stems from a study of blood T cell repertoires in COVID-19. For the study at large: The samples span acute and convalescent COVID-19 from the United States, Italy and Spain. The analysed material was cDNA or gDNA that came from T cells, B-cell-depleted T cells, or PBMCs.

As originally analysed: Nucleated cell counts were estimated from reference gene primer amplification. The table came from immunoSEQ multiplex PCR; TCRdb's copy has only in-frame clones and leaves some out. V and J calls and clone size follow that table, whereas D and trimming were derived from the DNA. The repertoire holds 250,000 to 300,000 clones, with 86% as singletons. This clone was detected a few times. The ends lost 7 bases at V and 6 bases at J; junction bases unmatched: 7. The CDR3 length is 13 residues. Per the germline V gene, CDR1 is WNHNN and CDR2 is SYGVQD (reference sequence). Specimen: peripheral blood. The sequence derives from a man under 40 with active or convalescent COVID-19. The chain combines TRBV10-1 with TRBJ2-3, with TRBD1 matching over 7 bases. This CDR3 reads CASNGQAWDTQYF. CDR3 coding DNA: TGCGCCAGCAATGGACAGGCGTGGGATACGCAGTATTTT.